This T cell receptor beta chain was identified during a study of beta chain features in type 1 diabetes. The germline V gene has CDR1 SGHDN and CDR2 FVKESK. The CDR3 runs to 12 residues. The V end lost 5 bases, the J end lost 0 bases, and 5 bases lay between the germline ends. TCRB transcripts that were expressed got sequenced, as all of the isolated RNA had been reverse transcribed. TCRdb's copy holds only in-frame clones and misses some; the assay was immunoSEQ multiplex PCR. The repertoire holds over 150,000 clones, more than 10% seen once, with 0.62% in the top ten. The authors obtained over 98% purity in all sorted populations. Points from the study as a whole: Moderate yet significant TCRB CDR3 shortening was seen in Type 1 diabetes patients in all four CD4+ subsets.

Turning to this clone: Its antigen is still unknown.

This sequence joins TRBV14 and TRBJ2-7; no firm D call. Sequencing used central memory CD4+ T cells from blood. This receptor was taken from a woman in her late teens or twenties in good health. CDR3 amino acids: CASSGASYEQYF. The CDR3 DNA reads TGTGCCAGCAGCGGAGCCTCCTACGAGCAGTACTTC.